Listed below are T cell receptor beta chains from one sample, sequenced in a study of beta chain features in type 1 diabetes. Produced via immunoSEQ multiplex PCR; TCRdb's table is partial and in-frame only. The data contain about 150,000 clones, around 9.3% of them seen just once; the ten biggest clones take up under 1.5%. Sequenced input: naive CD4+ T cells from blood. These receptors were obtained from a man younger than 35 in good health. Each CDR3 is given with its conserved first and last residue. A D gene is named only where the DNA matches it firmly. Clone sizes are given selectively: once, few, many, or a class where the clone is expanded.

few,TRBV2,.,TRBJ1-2,CASSGAEENYGYTF,TGTGCCAGCAGTGGGGCTGAAGAGAACTATGGCTACACCTTC
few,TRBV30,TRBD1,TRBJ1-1,CAWSWRPRDRGVVDTEAFF,TGTGCCTGGAGTTGGCGGCCCCGGGACAGGGGCGTAGTGGACACTGAAGCTTTCTTT
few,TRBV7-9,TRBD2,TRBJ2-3,CASSFIAGGLTYTDTQYF,TGTGCCAGCAGTTTTATAGCGGGGGGCCTCACCTACACAGATACGCAGTATTTT
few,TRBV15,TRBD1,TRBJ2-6,CATSSHLDRAATGANVLTF,TGTGCCACCAGCAGCCACCTTGACAGGGCGGCCACTGGGGCCAACGTCCTGACTTTC
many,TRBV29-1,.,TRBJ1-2,CSTNQGDNYGYTF,TGCAGCACGAACCAAGGGGATAACTATGGCTACACCTTC
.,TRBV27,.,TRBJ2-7,CASSLLGGSHEQYF,TGTGCCAGCAGTTTATTAGGGGGTTCCCACGAGCAGTACTTC
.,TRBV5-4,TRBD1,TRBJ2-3,CASSLGQGASSTDTQYF,TGTGCCAGCAGCTTGGGTCAGGGGGCCTCTAGCACAGATACGCAGTATTTT
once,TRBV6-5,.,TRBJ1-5,CASSSHVGETGQPQHF,TGTGCCAGCAGTTCTCATGTTGGGGAGACGGGGCAGCCCCAGCATTTT
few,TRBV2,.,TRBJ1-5,CASSERLQGNQPQHF,TGTGCCAGCAGTGAAAGGTTGCAGGGCAATCAGCCCCAGCATTTT
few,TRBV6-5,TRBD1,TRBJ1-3,CASSYATGGSGNTIYF,TGTGCCAGCAGTTACGCGACAGGGGGCTCTGGAAACACCATATATTTT
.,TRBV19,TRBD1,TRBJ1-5,CASKVDRYSNQPQHF,TGTGCCAGTAAAGTGGACAGGTATAGCAATCAGCCCCAGCATTTT
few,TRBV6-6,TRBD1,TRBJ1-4,CASSRNRQGTNEKLFF,TGTGCCAGCAGCCGCAATAGACAGGGTACTAATGAAAAACTGTTTTTT
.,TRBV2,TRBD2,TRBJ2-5,CASSEASGRETQYF,TGTGCCAGCAGTGAGGCTAGCGGGCGAGAGACCCAGTACTTC
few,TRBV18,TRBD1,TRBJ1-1,CASSPTGTGSEAFF,TGTGCCAGCTCACCAACCGGGACAGGGTCTGAAGCTTTCTTT
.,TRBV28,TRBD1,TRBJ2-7,CASGTGSYEQYF,TGTGCCAGCGGGACAGGGTCCTACGAGCAGTACTTC
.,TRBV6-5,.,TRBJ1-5,CASSPGRHQPQHF,TGTGCCAGCAGTCCTGGGAGGCATCAGCCCCAGCATTTT
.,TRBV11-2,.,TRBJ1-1,CASSLGGWDTAFF,TGTGCCAGCAGCTTAGGTGGTTGGGACACAGCTTTCTTT
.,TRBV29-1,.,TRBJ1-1,CSVVRVNTEAFF,TGCAGCGTTGTCAGGGTGAACACTGAAGCTTTCTTT
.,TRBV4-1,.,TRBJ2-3,CASSQGVVGGQGTDTQYF,TGCGCCAGCAGCCAAGGAGTGGTCGGGGGGCAAGGCACAGATACGCAGTATTTT
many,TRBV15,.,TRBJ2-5,CATSRDRGGLSLETQYF,TGTGCCACCAGCAGAGATAGGGGTGGACTAAGCCTGGAGACCCAGTACTTC
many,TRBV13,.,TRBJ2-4,CASSFLQGDKNIQYF,TGTGCCAGCAGCTTTCTACAGGGAGACAAAAACATTCAGTACTTC